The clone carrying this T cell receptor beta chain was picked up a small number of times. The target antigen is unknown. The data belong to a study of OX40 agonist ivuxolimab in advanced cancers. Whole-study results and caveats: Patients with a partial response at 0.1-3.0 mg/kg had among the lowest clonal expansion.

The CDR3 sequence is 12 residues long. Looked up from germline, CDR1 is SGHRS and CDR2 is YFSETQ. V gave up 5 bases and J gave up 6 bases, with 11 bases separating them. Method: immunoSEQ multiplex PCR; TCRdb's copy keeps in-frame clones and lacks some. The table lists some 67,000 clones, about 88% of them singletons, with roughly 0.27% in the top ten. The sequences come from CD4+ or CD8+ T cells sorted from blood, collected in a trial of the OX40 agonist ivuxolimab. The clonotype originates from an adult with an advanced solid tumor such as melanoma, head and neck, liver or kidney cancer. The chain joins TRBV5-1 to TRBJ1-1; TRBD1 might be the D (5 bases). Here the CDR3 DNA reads TGCGCCAGCAGGGAGGGGTTTGCTGAAGCTTTCTTT. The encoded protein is CASREGFAEAFF.